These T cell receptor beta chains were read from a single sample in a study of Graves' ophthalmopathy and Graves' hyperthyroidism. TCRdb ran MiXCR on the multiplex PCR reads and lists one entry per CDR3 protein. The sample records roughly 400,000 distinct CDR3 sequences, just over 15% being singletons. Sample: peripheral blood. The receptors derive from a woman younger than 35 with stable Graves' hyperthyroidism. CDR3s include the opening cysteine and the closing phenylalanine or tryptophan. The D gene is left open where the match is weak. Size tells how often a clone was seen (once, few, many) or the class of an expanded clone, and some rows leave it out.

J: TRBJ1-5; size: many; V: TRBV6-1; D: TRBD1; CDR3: CASRPAGTVIQPQHF; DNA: TGTGCCAGCAGGCCGGCCGGGACAGTGATTCAGCCCCAGCATTTT
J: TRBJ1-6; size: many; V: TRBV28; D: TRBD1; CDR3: CASRETGDLSPLHF; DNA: TGTGCCAGCAGGGAAACAGGGGACCTTTCACCCCTCCACTTT
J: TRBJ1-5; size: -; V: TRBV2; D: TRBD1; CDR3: CASSAGARGLFQPQHF; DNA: TGTGCCAGCAGTGCTGGGGCCAGGGGGCTTTTTCAGCCCCAGCATTTT
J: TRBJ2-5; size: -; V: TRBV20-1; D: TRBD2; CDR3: CSARDHGGYQETQYF; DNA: TGCAGTGCTAGAGATCACGGGGGGTACCAAGAGACCCAGTACTTC
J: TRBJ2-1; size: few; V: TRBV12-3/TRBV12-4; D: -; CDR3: CASTQRVVNEQFF; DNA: TGTGCCAGCACCCAAAGGGTGGTCAATGAGCAGTTCTTC
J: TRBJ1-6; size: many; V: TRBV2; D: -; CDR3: CASSPVWALPLHF; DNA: TGTGCCAGCAGTCCCGTTTGGGCGCTACCCCTCCACTTT
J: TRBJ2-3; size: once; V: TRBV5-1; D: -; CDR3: CASSLASGPTRRDTQYF; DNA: TGCGCCAGCAGCTTGGCCAGCGGGCCAACCCGAAGAGATACGCAGTATTTT
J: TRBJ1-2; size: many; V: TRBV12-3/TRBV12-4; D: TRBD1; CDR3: CASRRGTDLGYGYTF; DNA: TGTGCCAGCAGAAGAGGGACAGACCTAGGGTATGGCTACACCTTC
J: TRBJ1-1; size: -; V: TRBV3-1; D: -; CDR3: CASSQKGMDTEAFF; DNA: TGTGCCAGCAGCCAAAAGGGGATGGACACTGAAGCTTTCTTT
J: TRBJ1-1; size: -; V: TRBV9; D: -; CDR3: CASSPIEIRSNTEACF; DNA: TGTGCCAGCAGCCCTATTGAAATACGATCGAACACTGAAGCTTGCTTC
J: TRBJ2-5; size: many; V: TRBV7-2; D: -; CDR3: CASSLGSTAYQETQYF; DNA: TGTGCCAGCAGCTTAGGCTCGACAGCCTACCAAGAGACCCAGTACTTC